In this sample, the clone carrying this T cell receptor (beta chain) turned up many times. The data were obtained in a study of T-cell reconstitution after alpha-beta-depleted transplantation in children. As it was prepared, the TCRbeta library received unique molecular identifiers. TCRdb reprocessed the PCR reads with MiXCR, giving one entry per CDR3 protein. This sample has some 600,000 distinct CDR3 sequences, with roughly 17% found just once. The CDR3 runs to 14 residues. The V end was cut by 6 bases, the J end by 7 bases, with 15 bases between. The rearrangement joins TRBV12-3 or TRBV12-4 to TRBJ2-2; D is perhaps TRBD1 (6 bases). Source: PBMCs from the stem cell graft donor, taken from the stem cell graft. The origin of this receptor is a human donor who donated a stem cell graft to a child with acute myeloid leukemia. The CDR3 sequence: CASRDSGTRGELFF. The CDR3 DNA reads TGTGCCAGCAGGGACTCCGGGACACGCGGGGAGCTGTTTTTT.